Shown below are 13 T cell receptor beta chains from a single sample sequenced in a study of T cells in localized non-small cell lung cancer. Measured with immunoSEQ multiplex PCR; TCRdb has only the in-frame clones, and not every one. Of more than 30,000 clones listed, nearly 90% are singletons. Sequencing was performed on peripheral blood mononuclear cells, taken before any cancer treatment. The origin of the receptors is a woman aged 35-75 years with stage III lung adenocarcinoma.

V is TRBV6-6 and J is TRBJ2-1; TRBD2 agrees at 7 bases. Germline V CDR1 and CDR2: MNHNY, SVGAGI (reference sequence). Trimming took 4 bases from V and 9 from J; bases not matched to a gene: 12. The CDR3 loop spans 15 amino acids. The CDR3 DNA reads TGTGCCAGCAGTTCGCCAGGACTAGGTGGGTTTGAGCAGTTCTTC. Translating gives CASSSPGLGGFEQFF.

DNA of the CDR3: TGTGCCAGCAGCCTCGAGAGGCAGGACTACAATGAGCAGTTCTTC. Protein: CASSLERQDYNEQFF. The V and J genes are TRBV6-1 and TRBJ2-1; D ambiguous. Germline V gene lookup returns CDR1 MNHNS and CDR2 SASEGT. The CDR3 contains 15 residues. The V gene lost 6 bases and the J gene lost 3 bases, with 15 bases spanning the gap.

This clone was observed a single time. The J gene is TRBJ2-5, the V gene TRBV29-1; weak D call: TRBD2 (5 bases). The CDR3 contains 10 residues. Trimming removed 6 bases from V and 5 bases from J, with 7 bases in between. Germline assignment: CDR1 SQVTM and CDR2 ANQGSEA. The CDR3 region is CSVGGETQYF. The CDR3 bases are TGCAGCGTGGGCGGGGAGACCCAGTACTTC.

The CDR3 sequence is CASSAERWTGPQYF. As DNA, the CDR3 is TGTGCCAGCAGCGCCGAGCGTTGGACAGGACCTCAGTACTTC. The chain carries TRBV7-2 and TRBJ2-7; TRBD1 aligns across 7 bases. J lost 10 bases, V lost 5 bases, and 14 bases had no gene match. The CDR3 is made up of 14 amino acids. Germline V gives CDR1 SGHTA, CDR2 FQGNSA.

This chain uses TRBV6-5 with TRBJ1-2; TRBD1 agrees at 9 bases. The ends lost 7 bases at V and 4 bases at J; junction bases unmatched: 7. The CDR3 runs 14 residues. The germline V gene encodes CDR1 MNHEY and CDR2 SVGAGI. CDR3 protein: CASTSGQGFYGYTF. The CDR3 DNA sequence: TGTGCCAGCACCTCCGGACAGGGGTTCTATGGCTACACCTTC.

This clone was observed once. The rearrangement links TRBV5-1 to TRBJ2-2, with 8 bases lining up with TRBD1. J gave up 4 bases and V 1 base, and 6 bases lay outside the gene matches. CDR3 length: 16 residues. Germline V gene data show CDR1 as SGHRS and CDR2 as YFSETQ. The CDR3 DNA follows: TGCGCCAGCAGCTTGTTTCAGGGGGCGAGCACCGGGGAGCTGTTTTTT. Amino acid sequence: CASSLFQGASTGELFF.

This chain uses TRBV9 with TRBJ2-7, with D perhaps matching TRBD1 (5 bases). V was trimmed by 1 base and J by 0 bases, leaving 11 bases between them. Germline loops: CDR1 SGDLS, CDR2 YYNGEE. The CDR3 length is 15 residues. CDR3: CASSVTGDRSYEQYF. In nucleotides, the CDR3 is TGTGCCAGCAGCGTAACAGGAGATCGCTCCTACGAGCAGTACTTC. The entire variable domain, with the rest obtained from reference TRBV9 and TRBJ2-7, is as follows: DSGVTQTPKHLITATGQRVTLRCSPRSGDLSVYWYQQSLDQGLQFLIQYYNGEERAKGNILERFSAQQFPDLHSELNLSSLELGDSALYFCASSVTGDRSYEQYFGPGTRLTVT.

V gene TRBV19 combines with J gene TRBJ2-1, with 12 bases fitting TRBD2. V trimming: 5 bases; J trimming: 2 bases; junction bases outside the gene matches: 1. The CDR3 consists of 15 residues. The V gene's germline CDR1 is LNHDA and CDR2 SQIVND (reference sequence). The CDR3 DNA follows: TGTGCCAGTAGTTCTAGCGGGGGGGCCTACAATGAGCAGTTCTTC. It translates to CASSSSGGAYNEQFF.

The rearrangement joins TRBV7-2 to TRBJ2-3; the D is unclear. V shed 6 bases and J shed 2 bases, with 12 bases lying between them. Germline lookup yields CDR1 SGHTA and CDR2 FQGNSA. This CDR3 contains 14 residues. In DNA form, the CDR3 reads TGTGCCAGCAGTGGCGTGGCTAACACAGATACGCAGTATTTT. It is translated as CASSGVANTDTQYF.

V gene TRBV21-1 combines with J gene TRBJ2-3; TRBD2, as called in the table, went unchecked against the DNA. TRBV21-1 is termed a pseudogene. The CDR3 has 16 residues. For the CDR3, the DNA is TGTGCCAGCAGCAAAAACGCGGGAGAAGAGACAGATACGCAGTATTTT. It translates to CASSKNAGEETDTQYF.

The CDR3 DNA sequence: TGTGCCAGCGCAGGGGTGGAGACCCAGTACTTC. This encodes CASAGVETQYF. The chain joins TRBV7-2 to TRBJ2-5; weak D call: TRBD1 (6 bases). The CDR3 totals 11 residues. The germline gives CDR1 SGHTA, CDR2 FQGNSA. The ends were cut back, 8 bases at V and 5 bases at J, with 9 bases in the middle.

The V gene is TRBV7-9, the J gene TRBJ1-2; 8 bases map to TRBD1. The CDR3 is 13 residues long. Germline V gene data show CDR1 as SEHNR and CDR2 as FQNEAQ (reference sequence). V was clipped by 3 bases and J by 7 bases; unmatched bases: 4. CDR3 sequence reads: CASSFPGGVGYTF. CDR3 DNA: TGTGCCAGCAGCTTCCCAGGGGGCGTTGGCTACACCTTC.

The V and J genes are TRBV5-4 and TRBJ2-7, with D unresolved. This CDR3 is 15 amino acids long. Germline CDR1 is SGHNT and CDR2 is YYREEE (reference sequence). Trimming pared 4 bases from V and 0 bases from J, leaving 14 bases between. The CDR3 region is CASSTRTGSSYEQYF. The CDR3 DNA reads TGTGCCAGCAGCACCAGGACGGGCAGCTCCTACGAGCAGTACTTC. Based on the CDR3 plus reference TRBV5-4 and TRBJ2-7, the full variable domain is ETGVTQSPTHLIKTRGQQVTLRCSSQSGHNTVSWYQQALGQGPQFIFQYYREEENGRGNFPPRFSGLQFPNYSSELNVNALELDDSALYLCASSTRTGSSYEQYFGPGTRLTVT.